The 15 T cell receptor beta chains listed next were all sequenced from one sample in a study of T cell changes during pregnancy in multiple sclerosis. Generated by immunoSEQ multiplex PCR, the TCRdb table keeps only in-frame clones and is missing some. The data hold 40,000 or so clones, with about 88% observed a single time. The sample was CD8+ T cells from peripheral blood mononuclear cells, taken in the first trimester of pregnancy. The receptors come from a female donor with multiple sclerosis, enrolled in a pregnancy study.

This chain links TRBV25-1 with TRBJ1-2; 8 nucleotides align to TRBD1. This CDR3 is 15 amino acids long. The germline V gene has CDR1 MGHDK and CDR2 SYGVNS. V was pared by 8 bases and J by 7 bases, with 15 bases of the junction left unmatched. The CDR3 loop is CASVGVDRGVFGYTF. CDR3 sequence (DNA): TGTGCCAGCGTAGGCGTTGACAGGGGAGTGTTTGGCTACACCTTC.

This sequence joins TRBV4-3 and TRBJ2-1, with 11 bases identical to TRBD2. Germline loops: CDR1 LGHNA, CDR2 YSLEER. This CDR3 comprises 18 residues. The V segment lost 4 bases and the J segment 2 bases; nucleotides outside the gene matches: 10. This CDR3 reads CASSPPAVAGGPYNEQFF. CDR3 DNA: TGCGCCAGCAGCCCTCCGGCGGTAGCGGGGGGGCCCTACAATGAGCAGTTCTTC.

The rearrangement links TRBV7-9 to TRBJ1-2; D remains unclear. Trimming left V 5 bases short and J 5 bases short, with 18 bases between. Germline values: CDR1 SEHNR, CDR2 FQNEAQ (reference sequence). This CDR3 contains 15 residues. The CDR3 sequence is CASSTSGSGLYGYTF. The CDR3 DNA sequence: TGTGCCAGCAGCACCTCTGGGAGTGGACTATATGGCTACACCTTC.

The V and J genes are TRBV18 and TRBJ1-5; 9 positions agree with TRBD1. CDR1 KGHSH and CDR2 LQKENI come from the germline V gene. The CDR3 length is 19 residues. V shed 3 bases and J 0 bases; nucleotides not matched to a gene: 12. CDR3 region: CASSPIQGQGHYSNQPQHF. The DNA for the CDR3 is TGTGCCAGCTCACCCATCCAGGGACAGGGACATTATAGCAATCAGCCCCAGCATTTT.

This clone has a handful of counts. The genes are TRBV6-4 and TRBJ2-5; the match to TRBD2 covers 11 bases. The CDR3 sequence is 15 residues long. CDR1 is MRHNA, CDR2 SNTAGT, per germline. Losses at the gene ends were 3 bases for V and 5 bases for J; bases not matched to a gene: 5. The DNA for the CDR3 is TGTGCCAGCAGTGAAGTAGCGGGGGGGCAGGAGACCCAGTACTTC. Translating it yields CASSEVAGGQETQYF.

The chain employs TRBV4-3 and TRBJ2-1; 7 bases are shared with TRBD1. J lost 0 bases, V lost 0 bases, and 17 bases had no gene match. The germline V gene encodes CDR1 LGHNA and CDR2 YSLEER. The CDR3 has 21 residues. The CDR3 spells CASSQDRVLGQLLSSYNEQFF. As DNA, the CDR3 is TGCGCCAGCAGCCAAGATCGAGTTTTGGGACAGTTGTTGAGCTCCTACAATGAGCAGTTCTTC.

V is TRBV9 and J is TRBJ2-3, with 11 bases aligning to TRBD1. Germline V lookup: CDR1 SGDLS, CDR2 YYNGEE. The CDR3 is 15 amino acids. V shed 4 bases and J 3 bases; nucleotides not matched to a gene: 4. The CDR3 loop is CASSLGQGATDTQYF. CDR3 bases: TGTGCCAGCAGCCTTGGACAGGGGGCAACAGATACGCAGTATTTT.

The chain links TRBV6-6 to TRBJ2-5, with 8 bases identical to TRBD1. V was clipped by 0 bases and J by 2 bases; unmatched bases: 5. Looked up from germline, CDR1 is MNHNY and CDR2 is SVGAGI (reference sequence). CDR3 length equals 16 residues. This chain's CDR3 is CASSYSTGAGQETQYF. The CDR3 DNA follows: TGTGCCAGCAGTTACTCGACAGGGGCGGGACAAGAGACCCAGTACTTC.

This sequence joins TRBV21-1 and TRBJ2-2; the table names TRBD1, a call not compared with the DNA. TRBV21-1 is a pseudogene segment. This CDR3 comprises 15 residues. This chain's CDR3 is CASSKWSGATGELFF. CDR3 DNA sequence: TGTGCCAGCAGCAAGTGGTCAGGTGCCACCGGGGAGCTGTTTTTT.

This clone was counted between two and nine times. This chain uses TRBV12-5 with TRBJ1-1, with 9 bases fitting TRBD1. Germline V gene data show CDR1 as LGHNT and CDR2 as FRNRAP. V lost 5 bases and J lost 2; bases outside the gene matches: 3. CDR3 length equals 14 residues. The CDR3 region is CASGGGQGNTEAFF. CDR3 bases: TGTGCTAGTGGTGGGGGACAGGGCAACACTGAAGCTTTCTTT.

This clone has just one count. This chain connects TRBV7-9 to TRBJ2-2, with TRBD1 identical over 11 bases. The CDR3 runs 16 residues. CDR1 and CDR2 (germline): SEHNR, FQNEAQ (reference sequence). V was clipped by 7 bases and J by 0 bases; unmatched bases: 4. CDR3 in DNA: TGTGCCAGCACGGACAGGGGGCTAGCGAACACCGGGGAGCTGTTTTTT. This sequence encodes CASTDRGLANTGELFF.

The chain joins TRBV5-6 to TRBJ1-5, with D possibly matching TRBD1 (5 bases). Germline-derived CDR1 and CDR2 are SGHDT and YYEEEE. The CDR3 is 14 residues long. Trimming removed 2 bases from V and 3 bases from J, with 9 bases in between. CDR3 loop: CASSLQAPNQPQHF. The CDR3 coding sequence is TGTGCCAGCAGCTTACAGGCCCCCAATCAGCCCCAGCATTTT.

The rearrangement joins TRBV6-4 to TRBJ2-7; 11 bases align to TRBD2. The V gene's germline CDR1 is MRHNA and CDR2 SNTAGT. Trimming at V came to 6 bases and at J to 6 bases, leaving 1 base not matched to a gene. The CDR3 contains 12 residues. Here the CDR3 reads CASRLAGAEQYF. The DNA for the CDR3 is TGTGCCAGCAGACTAGCGGGGGCCGAGCAGTACTTC.

In nucleotides, the CDR3 is TGTGCCAGTAGTATACGGGAAGGGGGCGAGACAGATACGCAGTATTTT. As protein: CASSIREGGETDTQYF. This chain uses TRBV19 with TRBJ2-3, with 7 bases that match TRBD1. The germline CDR1 and CDR2 sequences are LNHDA and SQIVND (reference sequence). The CDR3 loop spans 16 amino acids. Unmatched junction bases numbered 8, after V lost 2 bases and J lost 3 bases.

This rearrangement joins TRBV11-1 to TRBJ1-3, with 8 bases fitting TRBD1. The trim removed 5 bases at V and 0 bases at J, leaving 3 bases unmatched. The CDR3 is made up of 15 amino acids. Germline lookup yields CDR1 SGHAT and CDR2 FQDESV (reference sequence). The CDR3 sequence is CASSRDRLSGNTIYF. CDR3 nucleotides: TGTGCCAGCAGCAGGGACAGGCTCTCTGGAAACACCATATATTTT.